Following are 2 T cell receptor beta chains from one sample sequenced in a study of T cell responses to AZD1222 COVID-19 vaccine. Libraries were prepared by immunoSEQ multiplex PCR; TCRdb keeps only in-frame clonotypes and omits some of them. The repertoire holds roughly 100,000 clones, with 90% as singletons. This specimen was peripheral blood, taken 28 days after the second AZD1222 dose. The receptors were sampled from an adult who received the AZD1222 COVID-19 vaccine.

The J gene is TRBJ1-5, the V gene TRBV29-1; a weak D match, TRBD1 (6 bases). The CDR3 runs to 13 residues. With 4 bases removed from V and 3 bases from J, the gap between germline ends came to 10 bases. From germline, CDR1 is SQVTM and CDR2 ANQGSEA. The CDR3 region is CSVVGDTNQPQHF. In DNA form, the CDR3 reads TGCAGCGTTGTTGGGGACACCAATCAGCCCCAGCATTTT.

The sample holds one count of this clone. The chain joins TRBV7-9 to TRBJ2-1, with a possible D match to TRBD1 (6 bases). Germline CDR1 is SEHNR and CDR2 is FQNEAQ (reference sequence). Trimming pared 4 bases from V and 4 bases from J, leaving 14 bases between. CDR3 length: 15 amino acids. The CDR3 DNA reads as TGTGCCAGCAGCTCCGACAGGCTTGGGTACAATGAGCAGTTCTTC. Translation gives CASSSDRLGYNEQFF.